This paragraph reports one T cell receptor (beta chain). These data belong to a study of blood T cell repertoires in COVID-19. TCRdb's copy holds only in-frame clones and misses some; the assay was immunoSEQ multiplex PCR. The table records 130,000 to 150,000 clones, 80% to 85% of them present only once. Trimming stripped 3 bases from V and 2 bases from J, with 7 bases between. This CDR3 has 13 amino acids. Germline-derived CDR1 and CDR2 are SGHVS and FQNEAQ. The sample taken for sequencing was peripheral blood. The chain employs TRBV7-8 and TRBJ1-2; a weak D match, TRBD1 (5 bases). This receptor was identified in a human donor in a cohort sampled during active COVID-19. CDR3 bases: TGTGCCAGCAGCTTCAGGACAAACTATGGCTACACCTTC. Residues: CASSFRTNYGYTF.